One sample yielded the 13 T cell receptor beta chains listed below, sequenced in a study of identical twins. TCRdb recomputed calls from the 5' RACE reads with MiXCR, one row per CDR3 protein. Among 500,000 to 650,000 distinct CDR3 sequences, roughly 7.1% were seen once, and the ten largest hold 1.5% to 2%. Separately, the same data were catalogued under a study of yellow fever vaccine responses in identical twins.

What was sequenced was PBMCs. These receptors originate from a woman under 30 in good health.

In its sample, this clonotype was seen a few times. The rearrangement links TRBV6-5 to TRBJ1-6; a possible D gene is TRBD1 (6 bases). V gave up 0 bases and J gave up 6 bases, with 15 bases separating them. Looked up from germline, CDR1 is MNHEY and CDR2 is SVGAGI. The CDR3 runs 17 residues. CDR3 amino acids: CASSYSARGRFNSPLHF. CDR3 bases: TGTGCCAGCAGTTACTCGGCCAGGGGAAGATTTAATTCACCCCTCCACTTT.

The table lists this clonotype with many counts. The genes are TRBV7-8 and TRBJ2-5; TRBD1 or TRBD2 may be the D gene (6 bases each). With 1 base removed from V and 0 bases from J, the gap between germline ends came to 18 bases. The CDR3 extends over 18 amino acids. The germline V gene encodes CDR1 SGHVS and CDR2 FQNEAQ. The chain's CDR3 is CASSLVSGGQPYQETQYF. The CDR3 DNA reads TGTGCCAGCAGCTTAGTATCCGGGGGCCAACCGTACCAAGAGACCCAGTACTTC.

This clonotype was detected a few times. The chain uses TRBV15 and TRBJ1-5, with a weak D call TRBD1 (5 bases). V lost 1 base and J 5 bases, leaving 9 bases between the germline ends. This CDR3 is 14 amino acids long. Germline CDR1 LNHNV, CDR2 YYDKDF (reference sequence). CDR3 nucleotides: TGTGCCACCAGCAGAGGGGGGTTCGATCAGCCCCAGCATTTT. Its translation: CATSRGGFDQPQHF.

This clonotype was recorded at least ten times. V and J are TRBV28 and TRBJ2-3, with D maybe TRBD2 (6 bases). V shed 4 bases and J shed 4 bases, with 12 bases lying between them. Germline V gene lookup returns CDR1 MDHEN and CDR2 SYDVKM. The CDR3 is 14 amino acids. The CDR3 protein is CASSWRGFSDTQYF. CDR3 nucleotides: TGTGCCAGCAGTTGGCGGGGTTTCTCAGATACGCAGTATTTT.

The table lists this clonotype with a few counts. J is TRBJ1-1 and V is TRBV7-2; D not certain. V gave up 0 bases and J gave up 8 bases, with 7 bases separating them. The germline gives CDR1 SGHTA, CDR2 FQGNSA. The CDR3 spans 12 residues. The CDR3 sequence is CASSLASIEAFF. As DNA, the CDR3 is TGTGCCAGCAGCTTAGCGTCAATCGAAGCTTTCTTT. Full variable domain (rest looked up from reference TRBV7-2 and TRBJ1-1): GAGVSQSPSNKVTEKGKDVELRCDPISGHTALYWYRQSLGQGLEFLIYFQGNSAPDKSGLPSDRFSAERTGGSVSTLTIQRTQQEDSAVYLCASSLASIEAFFGQGTRLTVV.

The chain links TRBV28 to TRBJ1-2, with 11 bases identical to TRBD1. Germline values: CDR1 MDHEN, CDR2 SYDVKM. This CDR3 has 16 residues. V was clipped by 4 bases and J by 6 bases; unmatched bases: 10. The CDR3 reads CASSSRRTGGRDGYTF. The CDR3 DNA follows: TGTGCCAGCAGTTCCCGCCGGACAGGGGGCAGGGATGGCTACACCTTC.

This clonotype was found a few times. This sequence joins TRBV5-1 and TRBJ2-1; possibly TRBD2 for D (6 bases). Trimming left V 4 bases short and J 7 bases short, with 15 bases between. The CDR3 loop spans 14 amino acids. Germline V gene data show CDR1 as SGHRS and CDR2 as YFSETQ. CDR3 coding DNA: TGCGCCAGCAGCCCCCTACTAGCTAGGAATGAGCAGTTCTTC. Translation gives CASSPLLARNEQFF.

The chain links TRBV5-8 to TRBJ2-4; 8 bases agree with TRBD1. CDR1 and CDR2 (germline): SGHTS, YDEGEE. The CDR3 extends over 15 amino acids. The V and J ends lost 5 bases and 0 bases, in that order; junction bases with no gene match: 4. The CDR3 protein is CASRIRGLAKNIQYF. In DNA, the CDR3 is TGTGCCAGCAGGATCAGGGGGCTAGCCAAAAACATTCAGTACTTC.

This clonotype came up many times. V and J are TRBV6-1 and TRBJ2-3; D remains unclear. This CDR3 comprises 14 residues. V was clipped by 1 base and J by 2 bases, with 7 bases between them. The germline CDR1 and CDR2 sequences are MNHNS and SASEGT. CDR3 sequence (DNA): TGTGCCAGCAGTGAAGGCTGGATCACAGATACGCAGTATTTT. Translation gives CASSEGWITDTQYF.

In its sample, this clonotype was seen a few times. The V gene is TRBV4-2, the J gene TRBJ2-1; TRBD1 matches 9 bases. Germline trimming cut 1 base from V and 4 bases from J; bases unmatched to any gene: 8. The CDR3 spans 17 residues. In germline, CDR1 is LGHNA, CDR2 YNFKEQ. Here the CDR3 DNA reads TGTGCCAGCAGCCAAGCTAACAGGGGGCTAAAGTACAATGAGCAGTTCTTC. Protein product: CASSQANRGLKYNEQFF.

The genes are TRBV6-5 and TRBJ1-2; D remains unclear. Germline CDR1 is MNHEY and CDR2 is SVGAGI. The CDR3 spans 12 residues. V was pared by 2 bases and J by 10 bases, with 11 bases between. The DNA of the CDR3 is TGTGCCAGCAGTTACGGTTCAGCTTCCTACACCTTC. Its translation is CASSYGSASYTF.

The chain carries TRBV7-2 and TRBJ1-6; D perhaps matches TRBD1 (6 bases). CDR1 SGHTA and CDR2 FQGNSA come from the germline V gene. V dropped 3 bases and J dropped 9 bases, with 12 bases sitting between them. The CDR3 contains 14 residues. CDR3 sequence (DNA): TGTGCCAGCAGCTTGGAGGGGGGCCCTTCACCCCTCCACTTT. It is translated as CASSLEGGPSPLHF.

This clonotype was counted ten times or more. The chain employs TRBV4-1 and TRBJ2-5, with D possibly matching TRBD2 (5 bases). CDR3 length equals 13 residues. Trimming took off 1 base at V and 11 bases at J, with 14 bases between the two ends. CDR1 is MGHRA and CDR2 is YSYEKL in the germline V gene. CDR3 coding DNA: TGCGCCAGCAGCCAAGGGACTGTCTTTTCACAGTACTTC. The encoded protein is CASSQGTVFSQYF.